The 8 T cell receptor beta chains below all came from one sample that was sequenced in a study of T-cell reconstitution after alpha-beta-depleted transplantation in children. As it was prepared, the TCRbeta library received unique molecular identifiers. TCRdb re-analysed the PCR reads in MiXCR, keeping a single row per CDR3 protein. The sample has about 260,000 distinct CDR3 sequences, 11% seen once. This material consisted of peripheral blood, taken 180 days after TCRalphabeta/CD19-depleted stem cell transplant. The receptors were gathered from a male patient aged 2-15 years who had a stem cell transplant for chronic granulomatous disease, so the T cells may come from the graft donor.

At least ten counts were recorded for this clonotype. V gene TRBV5-1 combines with J gene TRBJ2-7; 9 nucleotides match TRBD1. With V trimmed by 1 base and J by 3 bases, 8 bases remained unmatched. This CDR3 contains 16 residues. Germline CDR1 reads SGHRS; CDR2 reads YFSETQ. CDR3 amino acids: CASSLYRGQRGYEQYF. CDR3 DNA sequence: TGCGCCAGCAGCTTGTACAGGGGGCAAAGGGGCTACGAGCAGTACTTC. Using reference TRBV5-1 and TRBJ2-7 for the parts outside the CDR3, the full variable domain is KAGVTQTPRYLIKTRGQQVTLSCSPISGHRSVSWYQQTPGQGLQFLFEYFSETQRNKGNFPGRFSGRQFSNSRSEMNVSTLELGDSALYLCASSLYRGQRGYEQYFGPGTRLTVT.

This clonotype was seen only a few times. V and J are TRBV7-9 and TRBJ1-4, with D tentatively TRBD1 (5 bases). Germline V lookup: CDR1 SEHNR, CDR2 FQNEAQ (reference sequence). The CDR3 covers 14 residues. V lost 4 bases and J lost 7, with 13 bases in between. Here the CDR3 reads CASSSTGTAEKLFF. CDR3 coding DNA: TGTGCCAGCAGCTCTACCGGGACCGCTGAAAAACTGTTTTTT. The whole variable domain, remainder taken from reference TRBV7-9 and TRBJ1-4, is DTGVSQNPRHKITKRGQNVTFRCDPISEHNRLYWYRQTLGQGPEFLTYFQNEAQLEKSRLLSDRFSAERPKGSFSTLEIQRTEQGDSAMYLCASSSTGTAEKLFFGSGTQLSVL.

This clonotype was seen repeatedly, ten times or more. V gene TRBV6-5 combines with J gene TRBJ1-5; D remains ambiguous. Germline V gene lookup returns CDR1 MNHEY and CDR2 SVGAGI. Trimming removed 4 bases at V and 0 bases at J, with 10 bases between. The CDR3 has 15 amino acids. The CDR3 here is CASSSLSYSNQPQHF. The CDR3 coding sequence is TGTGCCAGCAGTTCCCTGAGTTATAGCAATCAGCCCCAGCATTTT.

This clonotype was seen at least ten times. CDR3 in amino acids: CATRDRGLGGYTF. The CDR3 nucleotides read TGTGCCACCCGGGACAGGGGCCTGGGGGGCTACACCTTC. The chain joins TRBV6-6 to TRBJ1-2; 10 bases align to TRBD1. CDR1 is MNHNY and CDR2 is SVGAGI in the germline V gene (reference sequence). The CDR3 totals 13 residues. Germline trimming cut 10 bases from V and 8 bases from J; bases unmatched to any gene: 10.

This clonotype was counted many times. The genes are TRBV5-1 and TRBJ2-3; D uncertain. Trimming left V 2 bases short and J 7 bases short, with 5 bases between. CDR3 size: 11 residues. CDR1 SGHRS and CDR2 YFSETQ come from the germline V gene. CDR3 in DNA: TGCGCCAGCAGCTTCGACAATACGCAGTATTTT. The encoded protein is CASSFDNTQYF.

This clonotype was recorded at least ten times. This chain joins TRBV12-3 or TRBV12-4 and TRBJ2-2; D call uncertain. The CDR3 extends over 9 amino acids. The DNA for the CDR3 is TGTCCAGCCGCCGGGGAGCTGTTTTTT. Its protein product is CPAAGELFF.

This clonotype was recorded at least ten times. This chain joins TRBV18 and TRBJ1-1; D might be TRBD1 (5 bases). The V and J ends lost 4 bases and 5 bases respectively, with 11 bases between them. Germline values: CDR1 KGHSH, CDR2 LQKENI. CDR3 length equals 13 residues. CDR3 sequence (DNA): TGTGCCAGCTCACAGGGCCGGGGGACTGAAGCTTTCTTT. Translated, it gives CASSQGRGTEAFF.

This clonotype was detected ten times or more. The rearrangement joins TRBV27 to TRBJ2-3; possible D gene TRBD2, 7 bases. Germline values: CDR1 MNHEY, CDR2 SMNVEV (reference sequence). Trimming took 5 bases from V and 7 from J, leaving 16 bases between them. The CDR3 sequence is 14 residues long. The CDR3 spells CASSTGREEYTQYF. The CDR3 DNA sequence: TGTGCCAGCAGTACAGGGAGGGAAGAATATACGCAGTATTTT.